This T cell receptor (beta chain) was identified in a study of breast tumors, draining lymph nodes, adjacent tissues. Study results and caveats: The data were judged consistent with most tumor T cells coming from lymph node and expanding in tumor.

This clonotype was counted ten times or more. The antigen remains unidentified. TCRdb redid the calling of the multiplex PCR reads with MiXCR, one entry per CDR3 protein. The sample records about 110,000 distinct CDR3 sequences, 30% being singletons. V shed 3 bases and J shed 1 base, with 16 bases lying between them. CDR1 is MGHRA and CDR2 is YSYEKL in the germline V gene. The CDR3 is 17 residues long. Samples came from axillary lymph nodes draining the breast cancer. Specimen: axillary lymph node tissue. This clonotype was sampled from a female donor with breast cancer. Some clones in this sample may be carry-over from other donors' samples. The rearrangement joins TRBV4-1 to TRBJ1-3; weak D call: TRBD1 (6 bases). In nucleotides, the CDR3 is TGCGCCAGCAGCCAGCAGACAGGTTCTTCGTCTGGAAACACCATATATTTT. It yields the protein CASSQQTGSSSGNTIYF.